A selection of T cell receptor beta chains follows, all from one sample in a study of cytomegalovirus exposure and HLA in healthy donors. Some clones are missing from TCRdb's copy, which holds only in-frame ones; the method was immunoSEQ multiplex PCR. In the table there are tens of thousands of clones, roughly four fifths of which are singletons. Sequencing input: PBMCs. Receptors originate from a man under 40 in good health and CMV-seronegative. The CDR3 runs from the conserved cysteine through the conserved F or W. A D gene is named only where the DNA matches it firmly. The size field is filled for only some rows; it gives once, few, many or a size class.

j_gene,abundance,d_gene,v_gene,CDR3nt,CDR3aa
TRBJ2-5,-,-,TRBV6-1,TGTGCCAGCAAGCTACAGGGTTTGGAGACCCAGTACTTC,CASKLQGLETQYF
TRBJ1-1,-,-,TRBV7-2,TGTGCCACCAAACAGGTTCGGAACACTGAAGCTTTCTTT,CATKQVRNTEAFF
TRBJ2-3,-,TRBD2,TRBV7-8,TGTGCCAGCAGCCACCTAGCGGGGGGCACAGATACGCAGTATTTT,CASSHLAGGTDTQYF
TRBJ1-1,few,-,TRBV29-1,TGCAGCGTTGTGGGGCTGACTGAAGCTTTCTTT,CSVVGLTEAFF
TRBJ1-5,-,TRBD1,TRBV6-5,TGTGCCAGCAGTTCTGACAGGGCTCAGCCCCAGCATTTT,CASSSDRAQPQHF
TRBJ1-2,once,-,TRBV12-5,TGTGCTAGTGGTTTAAATGGGGCGCACGGCTACACCTTC,CASGLNGAHGYTF
TRBJ1-1,-,-,TRBV29-1,TGCAGCGCGCACAGGAGCACTGAAGCTTTCTTT,CSAHRSTEAFF
TRBJ2-1,once,TRBD1,TRBV5-1,TGCGCCAGCAGCTTGGTACAGGGGGCAAATGAGCAGTTCTTC,CASSLVQGANEQFF
TRBJ2-2,once,-,TRBV7-3,TGTGCCAGCAGCTTATCTCCCTCAGGGAACACCGGGGAGCTGTTTTTT,CASSLSPSGNTGELFF
TRBJ2-2,-,-,TRBV6-1,TGTGCCAGCAGGGTGGAGGGGGCATCTTCCGGGGAGCTGTTTTTT,CASRVEGASSGELFF
TRBJ1-2,-,TRBD1,TRBV14,TGTGCCAGCAGCCCCGGGACAGGGGGCTATGGCTACACCTTC,CASSPGTGGYGYTF
TRBJ1-1,many,-,TRBV6-5,TGTGCCAGCAGCCCCGTGGGGGGGCTTGAAGCTTTCTTT,CASSPVGGLEAFF
TRBJ2-1,-,-,TRBV27,TGTGCCAGCAGTTACTTGGCGGAGGGTAATGAGCAGTTCTTC,CASSYLAEGNEQFF
TRBJ2-1,-,-,TRBV7-3,TGTGCCAGCAGCTTATACGGGAGCCCCAGCGATGAGCAGTTCTTC,CASSLYGSPSDEQFF
TRBJ1-6,-,-,TRBV6-1,TGTGCCAGCAGTGAACAGGGCGGTTCACCCCTCCACTTT,CASSEQGGSPLHF
TRBJ2-3,-,-,TRBV9,TGTGCCAGCAGCGTAGAAGTAACTAGACCAGATACGCAGTATTTT,CASSVEVTRPDTQYF